The clone carrying this TCR beta chain was observed a single time. The sample originates from a study of control samples from healthy donors and cancer patients. Germline V gene sequence: CDR1 MGHRA, CDR2 YSYEKL. CDR3 size: 16 residues. The junction had 2 bases not matched to a gene; V was cut back by 1 base and J by 2 bases. Sequenced by immunoSEQ multiplex PCR; TCRdb stores in-frame clones only, minus some. The table shows about 150,000 clones, with roughly 94% occurring only once. The sequence was obtained from a man in his sixties with colorectal cancer. V is TRBV4-1 and J is TRBJ2-1; 10 positions match TRBD1. Specimen: PBMCs. CDR3 DNA: TGCGCCAGCAGCCAAGTGGACAGGGGGGCCTACAATGAGCAGTTCTTC. Translating it yields CASSQVDRGAYNEQFF.